This TCR beta chain emerged from a study of blood T cell repertoires in COVID-19. About the study: From the United States, Italy and Spain came samples of acute and convalescent COVID-19. PBMCs, B-cell-depleted T cells, or T cells were the source of the cDNA or gDNA that made up the material.

The CDR3 sequence is 16 residues long. The germline V gene encodes CDR1 SGHDT and CDR2 YYEEEE. V lost 4 bases, J lost 2 bases, and 15 bases lay in between. Followed over time, Seattle patients had been enrolled while infection was active. Per the study methods: Reference gene primer amplification gave nucleated cell count estimates. TCRdb's table, derived via immunoSEQ multiplex PCR, lists solely in-frame clones and lacks some. That table supplies the V and J calls and clone size; D and trimming were determined from the DNA. The sample contains under 250,000 clones, roughly 83% of which appear only once.

The rearrangement uses TRBV5-6 and TRBJ2-2; D not certain. The source material was peripheral blood. The TCR originated in a woman aged 80 or over with COVID-19, enrolled during active disease. DNA of the CDR3: TGTGCCAGCAGCCGAAAAAGCACCTTAAACACCGGGGAGCTGTTTTTT. Protein: CASSRKSTLNTGELFF.